The clone carrying this TCR beta chain has just a few counts. This record comes from a study of shared clonotypes between healthy human individuals. TCRdb's copy holds only in-frame clones and misses some; the assay was immunoSEQ multiplex PCR. The profile shows approximately 88,000 clones, around 68% of them singletons. CD8 memory merged CD45RO+ cells and CCR7-negative CD45RA+ TemRA cells into one population. With 0 bases clipped from V and 0 bases from J, the junction kept 15 bases outside the gene matches. The CDR3 consists of 22 residues. Germline CDR1 is SGHVS and CDR2 is FQNEAQ. The sequencing sample was made of memory CD8+ T cells sorted from blood. Regarding subset: CD45RO+ cells pooled with CCR7-negative TemRA cells. The receptor comes from a man aged 25 to 40 in good health. This chain links TRBV7-8 with TRBJ2-6; 9 bases are a match to TRBD1. The chain's CDR3 is CASSLAAGLVGTGPSGANVLTF. The CDR3 coding sequence is TGTGCCAGCAGCTTAGCCGCCGGTTTGGTCGGGACAGGGCCCTCTGGGGCCAACGTCCTGACTTTC. The full variable domain, rest sourced from reference TRBV7-8 and TRBJ2-6, is GAGVSQSPRYKVAKRGQDVALRCDPISGHVSLFWYQQALGQGPEFLTYFQNEAQLDKSGLPSDRFFAERPEGSVSTLKIQRTQQEDSAVYLCASSLAAGLVGTGPSGANVLTFGAGSRLTVL.